Sequencing of this T cell receptor beta chain was carried out in a study of blood T cells in healthy people across ages. Study-level results: Because sorting was not performed, PBMCs prevented conclusive naive versus antigen-experienced comparison.

Regarding this clonotype: Its specificity is not known.

PCR was performed a second time for 7 to 11 cycles using a sample-barcoded 5' primer and a J-beta primer mix. TCRdb re-analysed the 5' RACE reads in MiXCR, keeping a single row per CDR3 protein. The sample has more than 650,000 distinct CDR3 sequences, roughly 26% seen once. The CDR3 totals 15 residues. Germline V lookup: CDR1 SNHLY, CDR2 FYNNEI. The V gene lost 6 bases and the J gene lost 9 bases, with 18 bases spanning the gap. The data also belong to a second study, concerning T cells of mothers and their children.

Sequenced input: blood. The sequence was obtained from a boy aged 5-17 years in good health. This chain links TRBV2 with TRBJ1-6; D possibly corresponds to TRBD1 (6 bases). This CDR3 reads CASRMGAGLRSPLHF. The DNA for the CDR3 is TGTGCCAGCAGAATGGGGGCGGGTTTACGTTCACCCCTCCACTTT.